This passage covers 31 T cell receptor beta chains from one sample sequenced in a study of cytomegalovirus exposure and HLA in healthy donors. Primers for the PCR totalled 60 Vbeta and 13 Jbeta. Data came from immunoSEQ multiplex PCR; TCRdb stores just in-frame clones and leaves some out. The data show about 140,000 clones, with 80% seen just once and roughly 2.2% held by the top ten. The sequenced sample consisted of PBMCs. Receptors originate from a young man in good health and CMV-seronegative.

The rearrangement joins TRBV6-5 to TRBJ2-7; D perhaps matches TRBD1 (7 bases). CDR3 size: 13 residues. Germline V lookup: CDR1 MNHEY, CDR2 SVGAGI. Trimming took 10 bases from V and 12 from J, leaving 25 bases between them. The DNA for the CDR3 is TGTGCCACCCTACCGCGGGACAGTGGATTTTGGTACTTC. It codes for CATLPRDSGFWYF.

J is TRBJ1-2 and V is TRBV7-8; 8 bases fit TRBD1. V was pared by 2 bases and J by 7 bases, with 9 bases of the junction left unmatched. CDR1 is SGHVS and CDR2 is FQNEAQ in the germline V gene. The CDR3 totals 15 residues. The CDR3 DNA reads TGTGCCAGCAGCTTAACGACAGGGGCTGGAGGTGGCTACACCTTC. It translates to CASSLTTGAGGGYTF.

Only a few counts were recorded for this clone. This chain uses TRBV4-1 with TRBJ1-1, with D possibly TRBD1 on 5 matching bases. The germline V and J ends were trimmed by 5 bases and 0 bases, with 10 bases remaining between them. This CDR3 has 14 residues. CDR1 MGHRA and CDR2 YSYEKL come from the germline V gene. In DNA, the CDR3 is TGCGCCAGCAGCTCGACAGAGATGAACACTGAAGCTTTCTTT. As protein: CASSSTEMNTEAFF.

The sample holds one count of this clone. The gene calls are TRBV6-1 and TRBJ1-2, with 11 bases identical to TRBD1. Germline V lookup: CDR1 MNHNS, CDR2 SASEGT. V lost 4 bases and J lost 3; bases outside the gene matches: 4. The CDR3 consists of 15 residues. The CDR3 spells CASSGTGGCDYGYTF. CDR3 DNA sequence: TGTGCCAGCAGTGGGACAGGGGGCTGTGACTATGGCTACACCTTC.

In this sample, this clone turned up a few times. The chain employs TRBV10-3 and TRBJ1-2, with D maybe TRBD1 (6 bases). The CDR3 spans 14 residues. Between the trimmed V and J ends, which lost 6 bases and 2 bases, there was a span of 13 bases. The germline V gene has CDR1 ENHRY and CDR2 SYGVKD. Written as DNA, the CDR3 is TGTGCCATCAGAGCCTCCGGGACAAACTATGGCTACACCTTC. Its protein is CAIRASGTNYGYTF.

This clone was seen once. V and J are TRBV7-2 and TRBJ1-3; TRBD1 matches 7 bases. Germline assignment: CDR1 SGHTA and CDR2 FQGNSA. Trimming at V came to 5 bases and at J to 8 bases, leaving 9 bases not matched to a gene. The CDR3 covers 14 residues. This chain's CDR3 is CASSLATGLDTIYF. The CDR3 coding sequence is TGTGCCAGCAGCCTCGCGACAGGGTTGGACACCATATATTTT.

This clone was picked up many times. This sequence joins TRBV5-1 and TRBJ2-3; maybe TRBD2 (5 bases). CDR1 and CDR2 (germline): SGHRS, YFSETQ. The V end lost 3 bases, the J end lost 4 bases, and 15 bases lay between the germline ends. The CDR3 runs to 15 residues. The CDR3 region has the DNA TGCGCCAGCAGCTCCACCCATACTAGTTCAGATACGCAGTATTTT. This gives the protein CASSSTHTSSDTQYF.

The gene calls are TRBV5-1 and TRBJ2-1; 10 bases match TRBD1. The CDR3 sequence is 15 residues long. Trimming took 2 bases from V and 8 from J; bases not matched to a gene: 7. The V gene's germline CDR1 is SGHRS and CDR2 YFSETQ. CDR3: CASSLGQGGTDEQFF. The CDR3 region has the DNA TGCGCCAGCAGCTTAGGACAGGGGGGTACAGATGAGCAGTTCTTC.

The chain couples TRBV2 to TRBJ2-5, with TRBD1 as a possible D gene (6 bases). Germline V gene data show CDR1 as SNHLY and CDR2 as FYNNEI. The germline V and J ends were trimmed by 7 bases and 5 bases, with 23 bases remaining between them. The CDR3 spans 16 residues. The CDR3 protein is CASTLGWGHYVETQYF. Here the CDR3 DNA reads TGTGCCAGCACGTTGGGCTGGGGGCACTATGTGGAGACCCAGTACTTC. The entire variable domain, with the rest obtained from reference TRBV2 and TRBJ2-5, is as follows: EPEVTQTPSHQVTQMGQEVILRCVPISNHLYFYWYRQILGQKVEFLVSFYNNEISEKSEIFDDQFSVERPDGSNFTLKIRSTKLEDSAMYFCASTLGWGHYVETQYFGPGTRLLVL.

The J gene is TRBJ2-7, the V gene TRBV6-1; D call uncertain. Trimming pared 10 bases from V and 3 bases from J, leaving 13 bases between. Per germline, CDR1 MNHNS and CDR2 SASEGT. This CDR3 comprises 12 residues. The CDR3 nucleotides read TGTGCCACCCTGTGGGCAAACTACGAGCAGTACTTC. This sequence encodes CATLWANYEQYF.

The chain uses TRBV5-1 and TRBJ2-7; a weak D match, TRBD2 (5 bases). Germline V lookup: CDR1 SGHRS, CDR2 YFSETQ. Trimming took off 2 bases at V and 7 bases at J, with 13 bases between the two ends. This CDR3 comprises 13 residues. CDR3 region: CASSFGLALEQYF. CDR3 DNA: TGCGCCAGCAGCTTTGGACTGGCCCTGGAGCAGTACTTC.

This clone was seen a handful of times. This chain uses TRBV10-3 with TRBJ2-7; 11 nucleotides match TRBD2. The CDR3 covers 16 residues. The trim removed 4 bases at V and 3 bases at J, leaving 8 bases unmatched. Germline V lookup: CDR1 ENHRY, CDR2 SYGVKD. CDR3 in amino acids: CAISGAASGGRYEQYF. The CDR3 DNA reads TGTGCCATCAGTGGAGCGGCTAGCGGGGGGCGCTACGAGCAGTACTTC.

The chain uses TRBV5-1 and TRBJ1-2, with a weak D call TRBD1 (5 bases). The CDR3 sequence is 15 residues long. Trimming pared 0 bases from V and 4 bases from J, leaving 13 bases between. From germline, CDR1 is SGHRS and CDR2 YFSETQ. The CDR3 region is CASSLDVGGGYGYTF. In nucleotides, the CDR3 is TGCGCCAGCAGCTTGGATGTCGGGGGAGGCTATGGCTACACCTTC.

The V and J genes are TRBV19 and TRBJ1-5, with D maybe TRBD1 (6 bases). The CDR3 is 15 amino acids. Trimming took 8 bases from V and 6 from J, leaving 20 bases between them. CDR1 and CDR2 from the germline V gene are LNHDA and SQIVND (reference sequence). The CDR3 sequence: CASGTPGIPFQPQHF. In DNA form, the CDR3 reads TGTGCCAGTGGGACACCGGGAATTCCTTTTCAGCCCCAGCATTTT.

This chain uses TRBV27 with TRBJ2-7; 7 positions match TRBD1. After removal of 6 bases from V and 0 bases from J, the junction contained 5 bases not matched to a gene. The germline V gene has CDR1 MNHEY and CDR2 SMNVEV (reference sequence). There are 14 residues in the CDR3. The CDR3 DNA reads as TGTGCCAGCAGAATTCGACAGGGCTCCTACGAGCAGTACTTC. This gives the protein CASRIRQGSYEQYF.

The gene calls are TRBV5-1 and TRBJ2-1; D not certain. CDR1 is SGHRS, CDR2 YFSETQ, per germline. The CDR3 is 12 residues long. The ends were cut back, 4 bases at V and 7 bases at J, with 9 bases in the middle. CDR3 loop: CASSLERNEQFF. In nucleotides, the CDR3 is TGCGCCAGCAGCCTCGAGCGTAATGAGCAGTTCTTC.

This clone was recorded a few times. This chain connects TRBV2 to TRBJ2-7, with 7 bases aligning to TRBD2. Trimming took 0 bases from V and 0 from J; bases not matched to a gene: 2. Germline V gene data show CDR1 as SNHLY and CDR2 as FYNNEI. CDR3 size: 15 residues. The CDR3 loop reads CASSEARGSSYEQYF. DNA for the CDR3: TGTGCCAGCAGTGAAGCGCGCGGGAGCTCCTACGAGCAGTACTTC.

This clone has only one observation. V gene TRBV7-2 combines with J gene TRBJ2-7; 11 bases are a match to TRBD2. Looked up from germline, CDR1 is SGHTA and CDR2 is FQGNSA. The CDR3 runs 18 residues. Trimming cost V 4 bases and J 2 bases; bases outside gene matches: 13. The CDR3 DNA reads TGTGCCAGCAGCTCACGCCCGGGGACTAGCGGCGCTGCCTACGAGCAGTACTTC. Encoded protein: CASSSRPGTSGAAYEQYF.

CDR3 sequence reads: CASSFGLAGVAQYF. The CDR3 DNA reads TGTGCCAGCAGTTTCGGACTAGCGGGAGTGGCGCAGTATTTT. J is TRBJ2-3 and V is TRBV6-5, with 13 bases matching TRBD2. This CDR3 has 14 residues. V gave up 4 bases and J gave up 10 bases; unmatched junction bases: 5. Germline V lookup: CDR1 MNHEY, CDR2 SVGAGI.

This chain uses TRBV27 with TRBJ2-7, with 13 bases lining up with TRBD2. The CDR3 covers 16 residues. V was pared by 9 bases and J by 3 bases, with 11 bases of the junction left unmatched. Germline values: CDR1 MNHEY, CDR2 SMNVEV (reference sequence). The CDR3 region has the DNA TGTGCCAGTCAGACGGGACTAGCGGGACCCGTCTACGAGCAGTACTTC. Its translation is CASQTGLAGPVYEQYF.

The chain recombines TRBV19 with TRBJ2-7, with 8 bases aligning to TRBD1. V trimming: 5 bases; J trimming: 3 bases; junction bases outside the gene matches: 6. The germline V gene has CDR1 LNHDA and CDR2 SQIVND (reference sequence). CDR3 length equals 14 residues. The CDR3 is CASSVGQGGYEQYF. For the CDR3, the DNA is TGTGCCAGTAGTGTCGGACAGGGAGGCTACGAGCAGTACTTC.

The V call is TRBV6-1, the J call TRBJ1-4; D may be TRBD1 (6 bases). Trimming took 6 bases from V and 6 from J, leaving 14 bases between them. The CDR3 covers 14 residues. Germline V lookup: CDR1 MNHNS, CDR2 SASEGT. The CDR3 DNA reads TGTGCCAGCAGCGGGGCAGGGGATTATGAAAAACTGTTTTTT. Encoded protein: CASSGAGDYEKLFF.

The rearrangement joins TRBV25-1 to TRBJ1-2; D is unclear. V dropped 5 bases and J dropped 4 bases, with 14 bases sitting between them. The CDR3 has 14 amino acids. The germline gives CDR1 MGHDK, CDR2 SYGVNS. CDR3 region: CASSSPGGTYGYTF. The CDR3 bases are TGTGCCAGCAGTTCTCCAGGTGGTACCTATGGCTACACCTTC.

This clone was seen only a few times. The chain employs TRBV2 and TRBJ2-7; no reliable D call. From germline, CDR1 is SNHLY and CDR2 FYNNEI. Trimming left V 2 bases short and J 3 bases short, with 11 bases between. The CDR3 runs to 14 residues. The chain's CDR3 is CASSETMEIYEQYF. The CDR3 bases are TGTGCCAGCAGTGAAACTATGGAGATCTACGAGCAGTACTTC.

The rearrangement joins TRBV4-1 to TRBJ2-2; D possibly corresponds to TRBD1 (6 bases). CDR3 length equals 16 residues. Trimming removed 3 bases from V and 1 base from J, with 12 bases in between. Germline CDR1 and CDR2: MGHRA and YSYEKL. CDR3 in amino acids: CASSQQTGLNTGELFF. The CDR3 DNA reads as TGCGCCAGCAGCCAGCAAACAGGGTTGAACACCGGGGAGCTGTTTTTT.

The V and J genes are TRBV2 and TRBJ2-2; TRBD2 aligns across 8 bases. V lost 2 bases and J lost 4; bases outside the gene matches: 9. CDR1 is SNHLY, CDR2 FYNNEI, per germline. This CDR3 spans 17 amino acids. The CDR3 sequence: CASSELGLGSSTGELFF. The CDR3 coding sequence is TGTGCCAGCAGTGAACTGGGACTAGGATCGAGCACCGGGGAGCTGTTTTTT.

This clone was seen once. The chain employs TRBV28 and TRBJ2-3; D not resolved. This CDR3 is built from 12 residues. The germline V gene has CDR1 MDHEN and CDR2 SYDVKM. Trimming shortened V by 7 bases and J by 2 bases, and 7 bases separated the two germline ends. CDR3 sequence (DNA): TGTGCCAGCACATCAGACACAGATACGCAGTATTTT. This encodes CASTSDTDTQYF.

This clone was seen a few times. The chain recombines TRBV4-1 with TRBJ1-4, with D possibly matching TRBD1 (6 bases). The CDR3 is made up of 13 amino acids. V was clipped by 5 bases and J by 5 bases, with 9 bases between them. Germline V lookup: CDR1 MGHRA, CDR2 YSYEKL. CDR3 nucleotide sequence: TGCGCCAGCAGCACCCAGGGGAATGAAAAACTGTTTTTT. Protein sequence: CASSTQGNEKLFF.

The chain employs TRBV5-4 and TRBJ2-7, with TRBD2 identical over 11 bases. Trimming took 2 bases from V and 6 from J; bases not matched to a gene: 1. The CDR3 has 13 amino acids. The germline CDR1 and CDR2 sequences are SGHNT and YYREEE (reference sequence). CDR3 sequence reads: CASSFSGRVEQYF. The CDR3 DNA reads as TGTGCCAGCAGCTTTAGCGGGAGGGTCGAGCAGTACTTC. Combining the CDR3 with reference TRBV5-4 and TRBJ2-7 gives the whole variable domain ETGVTQSPTHLIKTRGQQVTLRCSSQSGHNTVSWYQQALGQGPQFIFQYYREEENGRGNFPPRFSGLQFPNYSSELNVNALELDDSALYLCASSFSGRVEQYFGPGTRLTVT.

This clone was seen more than once but under ten times. The chain has TRBV11-1 and TRBJ2-3, with TRBD1 matching over 7 bases. Germline V CDR1 and CDR2: SGHAT, FQDESV (reference sequence). CDR3 size: 15 residues. J was trimmed by 2 bases and V by 1 base; bases with no gene match: 3. The CDR3 coding sequence is TGTGCCAGCAGCTTAGAGACAGGGCACACAGATACGCAGTATTTT. Translated, it gives CASSLETGHTDTQYF.

The table lists this clone with a few counts. The V gene is TRBV6-6, the J gene TRBJ1-1, with 7 bases that match TRBD1. The CDR3 totals 13 residues. V lost 6 bases and J lost 6; bases outside the gene matches: 7. Germline CDR1 is MNHNY and CDR2 is SVGAGI (reference sequence). CDR3 amino acids: CASRDRSVAEAFF. CDR3 in DNA: TGTGCCAGCAGGGACAGGTCTGTCGCTGAAGCTTTCTTT.